This T cell receptor beta chain was obtained from a study of blood T cell repertoires in COVID-19. Study-level background: The United States, Italy and Spain were the sources of the acute and convalescent COVID-19 samples. PBMCs, B-cell-depleted T cells, or T cells provided the cDNA or gDNA that made up the material.

Original analysis: The assay estimated nucleated cells by amplifying reference gene primers. Profiling relied on immunoSEQ multiplex PCR, and the TCRdb table lists in-frame clones only, not all of them. The V and J calls and the clone size are those of that table, but D and trimming were determined from the DNA. The sample gives around 84,000 clones, about 90% of which show up once; approximately 4.4% is in the top ten. CDR1 is SQVTM, CDR2 ANQGSEA, per germline. This CDR3 contains 12 residues. V lost 4 bases and J 6 bases, leaving 12 bases between the germline ends. V gene TRBV29-1 combines with J gene TRBJ1-1; maybe TRBD1 (6 bases). The sequenced material came from peripheral blood. The receptor's source is a man aged 50-59 years with active COVID-19. This chain's CDR3 is CSVADRLSEAFF. For the CDR3, the DNA is TGCAGCGTTGCCGACAGGCTCTCTGAAGCTTTCTTT.